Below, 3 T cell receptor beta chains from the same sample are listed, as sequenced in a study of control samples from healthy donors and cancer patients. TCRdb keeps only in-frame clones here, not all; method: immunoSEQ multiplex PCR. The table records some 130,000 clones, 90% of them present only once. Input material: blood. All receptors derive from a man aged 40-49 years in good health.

The CDR3 here is CASSLAGVIDEQFF. Here the CDR3 DNA reads TGTGCCAGCAGCTTAGCGGGGGTTATCGATGAGCAGTTCTTC. The genes are TRBV11-3 and TRBJ2-1, with D perhaps matching TRBD2 (6 bases). The CDR3 is made up of 14 amino acids. With 1 base removed from V and 8 bases from J, the gap between germline ends came to 12 bases. The germline V gene has CDR1 SGHNT and CDR2 YENEEA.

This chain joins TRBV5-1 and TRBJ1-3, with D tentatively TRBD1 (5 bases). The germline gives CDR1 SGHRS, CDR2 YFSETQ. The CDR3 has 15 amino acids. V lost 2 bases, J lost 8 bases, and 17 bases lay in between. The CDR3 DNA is TGCGCCAGCAGCTTAGCCGGGACTCAAGGAGACACCATATATTTT. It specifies CASSLAGTQGDTIYF.

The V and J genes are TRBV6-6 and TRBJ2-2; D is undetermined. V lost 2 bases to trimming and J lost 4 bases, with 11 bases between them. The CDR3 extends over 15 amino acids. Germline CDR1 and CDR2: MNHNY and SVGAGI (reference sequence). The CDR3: CASSYVQVSTGELFF. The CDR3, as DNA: TGTGCCAGCAGTTACGTTCAGGTGTCCACCGGGGAGCTGTTTTTT.